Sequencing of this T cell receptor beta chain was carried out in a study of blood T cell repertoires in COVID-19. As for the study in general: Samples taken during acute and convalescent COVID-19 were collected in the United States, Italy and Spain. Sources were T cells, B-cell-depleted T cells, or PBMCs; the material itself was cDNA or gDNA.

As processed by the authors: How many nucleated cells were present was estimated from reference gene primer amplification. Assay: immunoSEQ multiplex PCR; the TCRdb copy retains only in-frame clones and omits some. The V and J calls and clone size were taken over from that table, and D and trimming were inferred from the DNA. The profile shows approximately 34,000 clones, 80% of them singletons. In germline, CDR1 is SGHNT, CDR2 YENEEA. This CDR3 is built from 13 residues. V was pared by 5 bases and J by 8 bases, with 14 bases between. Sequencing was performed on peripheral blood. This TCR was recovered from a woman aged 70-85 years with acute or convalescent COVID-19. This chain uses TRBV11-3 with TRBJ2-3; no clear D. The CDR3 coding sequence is TGTGCCAGCAGCCCGTCCCCAAGAGGTACGCAGTATTTT. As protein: CASSPSPRGTQYF.